These T cell receptor beta chains were read from a single sample in a study of CD8 T cells in Susac syndrome. TCRdb called the immunoSEQ multiplex PCR reads again in MiXCR, with one record for every CDR3 protein. The sample holds approximately 190,000 distinct CDR3 sequences, nearly 97% seen once. The material sequenced was CD4+ T cells from PBMCs. Every receptor here comes from a human donor with Susac syndrome. CDR3s include the opening cysteine and the closing phenylalanine or tryptophan. Each record gives: D gene, V gene, clone size, J gene, CDR3 protein, CDR3 DNA. A D gene is named only where the DNA matches it firmly. Expanded clones get a size class; other rows say once, few or many, or leave the size out.

D gene: TRBD1
V gene: TRBV20-1
clone size: .
J gene: TRBJ2-1
CDR3 protein: CSAPRPGTGGNEQFF
CDR3 DNA: TGCAGTGCTCCTCGACCCGGGACAGGGGGAAATGAGCAGTTCTTC

D gene: TRBD1
V gene: TRBV29-1
clone size: .
J gene: TRBJ2-2
CDR3 protein: CSAIRTGGNTGELFF
CDR3 DNA: TGCAGCGCAATCAGGACAGGGGGGAACACCGGGGAGCTGTTTTTT

D gene: .
V gene: TRBV7-8
clone size: .
J gene: TRBJ2-2
CDR3 protein: CASSLGTGELFF
CDR3 DNA: TGTGCCAGCAGCTTAGGTACCGGGGAGCTGTTTTTT

D gene: .
V gene: TRBV7-2
clone size: .
J gene: TRBJ1-1
CDR3 protein: CASSLGPLQGAQAFF
CDR3 DNA: TGTGCCAGCAGCTTAGGCCCCTTACAGGGTGCCCAAGCTTTCTTT

D gene: TRBD2
V gene: TRBV28
clone size: once
J gene: TRBJ2-1
CDR3 protein: CASSSSPGLAGGAFF
CDR3 DNA: TGTGCCAGCAGTTCGTCACCGGGACTAGCAGGGGGGGCGTTCTTC

D gene: TRBD1
V gene: TRBV29-1
clone size: .
J gene: TRBJ1-1
CDR3 protein: CSVCSDLTGGTEAFF
CDR3 DNA: TGCAGCGTCTGTTCGGACCTGACAGGGGGGACTGAAGCTTTCTTT

D gene: .
V gene: TRBV24-1
clone size: .
J gene: TRBJ1-3
CDR3 protein: CATSDLAPLGNTIYF
CDR3 DNA: TGTGCCACCAGTGATTTAGCCCCCCTCGGAAACACCATATATTTT

D gene: .
V gene: TRBV9
clone size: .
J gene: TRBJ2-7
CDR3 protein: CASSVSAGDYEQYF
CDR3 DNA: TGTGCCAGCAGCGTCTCGGCCGGAGACTACGAGCAGTACTTC

D gene: .
V gene: TRBV5-1
clone size: .
J gene: TRBJ1-5
CDR3 protein: CASSLSDGSNQPQHF
CDR3 DNA: TGCGCCAGCAGCTTGTCGGACGGTAGCAATCAGCCCCAGCATTTT

D gene: .
V gene: TRBV30
clone size: once
J gene: TRBJ2-3
CDR3 protein: CAWSIGQDYTDTQYF
CDR3 DNA: TGTGCCTGGAGCATAGGACAGGACTACACAGATACGCAGTATTTT

D gene: TRBD1
V gene: TRBV19
clone size: .
J gene: TRBJ2-1
CDR3 protein: CASSIDREHHNEQFF
CDR3 DNA: TGTGCCAGTAGTATTGACAGGGAACATCACAATGAGCAGTTCTTC

D gene: .
V gene: TRBV7-9
clone size: once
J gene: TRBJ2-7
CDR3 protein: CASSLFRLFAYEQYF
CDR3 DNA: TGTGCCAGCAGCTTATTCCGACTATTCGCCTACGAGCAGTACTTC

D gene: .
V gene: TRBV29-1
clone size: .
J gene: TRBJ2-3
CDR3 protein: CSVMQGLGTDTQYF
CDR3 DNA: TGCAGCGTGATGCAGGGTCTCGGCACAGATACGCAGTATTTT

D gene: .
V gene: TRBV2
clone size: once
J gene: TRBJ1-5
CDR3 protein: CASMSGLNSNQPQHF
CDR3 DNA: TGTGCCAGCATGTCGGGGCTAAATAGCAATCAGCCCCAGCATTTT

D gene: .
V gene: TRBV20-1
clone size: .
J gene: TRBJ2-3
CDR3 protein: CSADGTRGADTQYF
CDR3 DNA: TGCAGTGCAGACGGGACACGCGGAGCAGATACGCAGTATTTT

D gene: .
V gene: TRBV15
clone size: .
J gene: TRBJ1-2
CDR3 protein: CATSRDTIVGGKKGYTF
CDR3 DNA: TGTGCCACCAGCAGAGATACGATTGTAGGGGGGAAAAAGGGCTACACCTTC

D gene: TRBD2
V gene: TRBV12-3/TRBV12-4
clone size: .
J gene: TRBJ2-1
CDR3 protein: CASSTVTAGGPHEQFF
CDR3 DNA: TGTGCCAGCAGTACCGTAACGGCGGGGGGGCCCCATGAGCAGTTCTTC

D gene: .
V gene: TRBV12-3/TRBV12-4
clone size: .
J gene: TRBJ2-5
CDR3 protein: CASRENQETQYF
CDR3 DNA: TGTGCCAGCAGAGAGAACCAAGAGACCCAGTACTTC

D gene: .
V gene: TRBV6-2/TRBV6-3
clone size: .
J gene: TRBJ2-6
CDR3 protein: CAIWPGGAGANVLTF
CDR3 DNA: TGTGCCATCTGGCCTGGCGGCGCCGGGGCCAACGTCCTGACTTTC

D gene: .
V gene: TRBV5-5
clone size: .
J gene: TRBJ2-7
CDR3 protein: CASRMTPDRTWEQYF
CDR3 DNA: TGTGCCAGCAGGATGACCCCGGACCGTACTTGGGAGCAGTACTTC

D gene: .
V gene: TRBV7-2
clone size: .
J gene: TRBJ1-1
CDR3 protein: CASSLQGPLELNTEAFF
CDR3 DNA: TGTGCCAGCAGCTTACAGGGACCCCTTGAATTGAACACTGAAGCTTTCTTT

D gene: TRBD1
V gene: TRBV5-1
clone size: .
J gene: TRBJ2-1
CDR3 protein: CASSRDRDEQFF
CDR3 DNA: TGCGCCAGCAGCAGGGACAGGGATGAGCAGTTCTTC

D gene: .
V gene: TRBV18
clone size: .
J gene: TRBJ2-5
CDR3 protein: CASSPRVDQETQYF
CDR3 DNA: TGTGCCAGCTCCCCGAGAGTAGATCAAGAGACCCAGTACTTC

D gene: .
V gene: TRBV12-3/TRBV12-4
clone size: .
J gene: TRBJ1-2
CDR3 protein: CASGPTGLYYGYTF
CDR3 DNA: TGTGCCAGCGGTCCCACGGGGCTCTACTATGGCTACACCTTC

D gene: .
V gene: TRBV20-1
clone size: once
J gene: TRBJ2-7
CDR3 protein: CSATNRLAVSGEQYF
CDR3 DNA: TGCAGTGCTACTAATCGACTGGCGGTGTCGGGGGAGCAGTACTTC

D gene: .
V gene: TRBV4-3
clone size: .
J gene: TRBJ2-1
CDR3 protein: CASSQERDGYNEQFF
CDR3 DNA: TGCGCCAGCAGCCAAGAAAGGGACGGCTACAATGAGCAGTTCTTC

D gene: TRBD1
V gene: TRBV7-2
clone size: .
J gene: TRBJ2-1
CDR3 protein: CASSGQVITYNEQFF
CDR3 DNA: TGTGCCAGCAGCGGACAGGTCATTACCTACAATGAGCAGTTCTTC

D gene: TRBD1
V gene: TRBV6-5
clone size: .
J gene: TRBJ2-3
CDR3 protein: CASSTGVTDTQYF
CDR3 DNA: TGTGCCAGCTCCACAGGGGTCACAGATACGCAGTATTTT

D gene: TRBD1
V gene: TRBV12-3/TRBV12-4
clone size: .
J gene: TRBJ1-1
CDR3 protein: CASSKTGGMNTEAFF
CDR3 DNA: TGTGCCAGCAGCAAGACAGGGGGGATGAACACTGAAGCTTTCTTT

D gene: .
V gene: TRBV30
clone size: .
J gene: TRBJ1-4
CDR3 protein: CAWSGEGRGREKLFF
CDR3 DNA: TGTGCCTGGAGTGGAGAGGGCAGGGGCAGAGAAAAACTGTTTTTT

D gene: .
V gene: TRBV29-1
clone size: .
J gene: TRBJ2-7
CDR3 protein: CSVALTGGYEQYF
CDR3 DNA: TGCAGCGTTGCCCTGACAGGAGGGTACGAGCAGTACTTC

D gene: .
V gene: TRBV13
clone size: .
J gene: TRBJ2-3
CDR3 protein: CASSLNRGDTQYF
CDR3 DNA: TGTGCCAGCAGCTTAAACCGAGGAGATACGCAGTATTTT

D gene: .
V gene: TRBV7-8
clone size: .
J gene: TRBJ2-7
CDR3 protein: CASSLWYRSYEQYF
CDR3 DNA: TGTGCCAGCAGCTTATGGTACAGGTCCTACGAGCAGTACTTC

D gene: .
V gene: TRBV18
clone size: .
J gene: TRBJ1-2
CDR3 protein: CASSPTAGGGHGYTF
CDR3 DNA: TGTGCCAGCTCACCAACCGCGGGGGGCGGGCATGGCTACACCTTC

D gene: TRBD1
V gene: TRBV3-1
clone size: .
J gene: TRBJ1-2
CDR3 protein: CASSQGDSYGYTF
CDR3 DNA: TGTGCCAGCAGCCAAGGGGACAGCTATGGCTACACCTTC

D gene: .
V gene: TRBV20-1
clone size: few
J gene: TRBJ2-7
CDR3 protein: CSARTLTYEQYF
CDR3 DNA: TGCAGTGCTCGGACACTAACCTACGAGCAGTACTTC

D gene: .
V gene: TRBV20-1
clone size: .
J gene: TRBJ2-1
CDR3 protein: CSATRESSYNEQFF
CDR3 DNA: TGCAGTGCAACCAGGGAGAGCTCCTACAATGAGCAGTTCTTC

D gene: .
V gene: TRBV18
clone size: .
J gene: TRBJ1-5
CDR3 protein: CASSRSSNQPQHF
CDR3 DNA: TGTGCCAGCTCACGGAGTAGCAATCAGCCCCAGCATTTT

D gene: .
V gene: TRBV29-1
clone size: .
J gene: TRBJ2-3
CDR3 protein: CSVIRVVADTQYF
CDR3 DNA: TGCAGCGTTATCAGGGTGGTAGCAGATACGCAGTATTTT

D gene: .
V gene: TRBV20-1
clone size: once
J gene: TRBJ1-1
CDR3 protein: CSARDWGAVEAFF
CDR3 DNA: TGCAGTGCTAGAGATTGGGGAGCGGTTGAAGCTTTCTTT

D gene: .
V gene: TRBV13
clone size: once
J gene: TRBJ2-5
CDR3 protein: CASSLRVSGQETQYF
CDR3 DNA: TGTGCCAGCAGCTTACGGGTATCGGGACAAGAGACCCAGTACTTC

D gene: .
V gene: TRBV29-1
clone size: .
J gene: TRBJ2-7
CDR3 protein: CSVVITGLGEQYF
CDR3 DNA: TGCAGCGTTGTGATAACGGGACTCGGCGAGCAGTACTTC